This T cell receptor (beta chain) was recovered during a study of OX40 agonist ivuxolimab in advanced cancers. Turning to the study itself: Dosing consisted of intravenous ivuxolimab at 0.01 to 10 mg/kg every 2 weeks. Earlier treatment with anti-PD-1, anti-PD-L1 or anti-CTLA-4 was permitted, and about 40% had received some.

This CDR3 contains 14 residues. Trimming removed 2 bases at V and 3 bases at J, with 11 bases between. CDR1 and CDR2 (germline): WNHNN, SYGVQD (reference sequence). A word on this clone: Its antigen is not identified.

The protocol was immunoSEQ multiplex PCR, while the TCRdb copy is restricted to in-frame clones and leaves out a portion. The repertoire holds tens of thousands of clones, with 85% to 95% as singletons. Points from the study as a whole: In the 0.1-3.0 mg/kg groups, partial responders showed among the lowest expansion.

V is TRBV10-1 and J is TRBJ2-7; the D gene is possibly TRBD2 (5 bases). The TCR comes from an adult with an advanced solid tumor such as melanoma, head and neck, liver or kidney cancer. Sample: CD4+ or CD8+ T cells sorted from blood, taken in a trial of the OX40 agonist ivuxolimab. CDR3 in DNA: TGCGCCAGCAGTGAGGGGCGGGCCTACTACGAGCAGTACTTC. This codes for CASSEGRAYYEQYF.